This TCR beta chain stems from a study of post-analysis software for immune sequencing data. The V gene lost 0 bases and the J gene lost 4 bases, with 20 bases spanning the gap. This CDR3 is built from 18 residues. Germline lookup yields CDR1 MNHEY and CDR2 SVGAGI. Whole-study results and caveats: Multiple sclerosis patients showed significantly lower normalized Chao1 diversity than controls did. Controls had lower frequencies than patients of a handful of TRBV segments, which included TRBV5-6, TRBV5-1 and TRBV20-1.

Unique molecular identifiers tagged the TCR beta cDNA libraries. T cells numbering roughly 0.9 to 11 million gave rise to roughly 0.5 million cDNA molecules. Using its own MiXCR run on the PCR reads, TCRdb lists one record per CDR3 protein. Found here are fewer than 850,000 distinct CDR3 sequences, 25% to 30% of them singletons; the top ten hold around 0.56%. This clonotype turned up a few times. Antigen specificity is unknown. Sequencing used blood. The genes are TRBV6-5 and TRBJ2-3; maybe TRBD1 (5 bases). The receptor comes from a girl aged 10 to 17 with multiple sclerosis. The CDR3 here is CASSYSRRVAPPADTQYF. The CDR3 DNA is TGTGCCAGCAGTTACTCGCGCAGGGTAGCTCCCCCGGCAGATACGCAGTATTTT.